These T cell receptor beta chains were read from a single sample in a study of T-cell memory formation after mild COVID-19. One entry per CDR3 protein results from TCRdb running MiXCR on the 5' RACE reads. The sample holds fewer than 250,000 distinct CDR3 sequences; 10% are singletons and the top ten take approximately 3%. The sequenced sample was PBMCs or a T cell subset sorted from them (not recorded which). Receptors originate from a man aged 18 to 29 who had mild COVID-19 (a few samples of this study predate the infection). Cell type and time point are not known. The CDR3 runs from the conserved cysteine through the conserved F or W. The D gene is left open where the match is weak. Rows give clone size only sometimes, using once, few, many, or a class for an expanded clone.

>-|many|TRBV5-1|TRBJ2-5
TGCGCCAGCAGCTTGGTAGAGACCCAGTACTTC
CASSLVETQYF
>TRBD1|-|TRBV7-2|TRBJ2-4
TGTGCCAGCAGCTCTGGACAGGCCCAAAACATTCAGTACTTC
CASSSGQAQNIQYF
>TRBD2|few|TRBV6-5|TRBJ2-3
TGTGCCAGCAGTTATAGCGGGGCTAACACAGATACGCAGTATTTT
CASSYSGANTDTQYF
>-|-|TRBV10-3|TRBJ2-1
TGTGCCATCAGCCCTGCCTACAATGAGCAGTTCTTC
CAISPAYNEQFF
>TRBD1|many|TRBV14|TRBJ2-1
TGTGCCAGCAGCCCTCCCGGGACAGGATACAATGAGCAGTTCTTC
CASSPPGTGYNEQFF
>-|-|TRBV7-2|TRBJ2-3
TGTGCCAGCAGCGGACTCGGGGGCCCCGATACGCAGTATTTT
CASSGLGGPDTQYF
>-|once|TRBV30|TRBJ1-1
TGTGCCTGGGGCCGGGGGCTGAACACTGAAGCTTTCTTT
CAWGRGLNTEAFF
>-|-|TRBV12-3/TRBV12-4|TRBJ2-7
TGTGCCAGCAGTTTGCGAGCAGGGGCTAACTACGAGCAGTACTTC
CASSLRAGANYEQYF
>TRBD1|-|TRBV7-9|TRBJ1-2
TGTGCCAGCAGCCTTCCCCTGACAGGGACCTATGGCTACACCTTC
CASSLPLTGTYGYTF
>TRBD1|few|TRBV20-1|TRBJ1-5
TGCAGTGCTAGGGGAGACAGGGACCAGCCCCAGCATTTT
CSARGDRDQPQHF
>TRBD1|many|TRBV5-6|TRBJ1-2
TGTGCCAGCAGCAGATACTACAGGGGGCCTGGCTACACCTTC
CASSRYYRGPGYTF
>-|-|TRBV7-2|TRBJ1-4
TGTGCCAGCAGCAAAGGGGGGGTATACGAAAAACTGTTTTTT
CASSKGGVYEKLFF
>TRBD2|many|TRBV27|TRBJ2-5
TGTGCCAGCAGGCGGGGGATCCGGGACCTCTTCTTC
CASRRGIRDLFF
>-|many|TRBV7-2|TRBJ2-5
TGTGCCAGCAGCTTAGCTGGGATTCAAGAGACCCAGTACTTC
CASSLAGIQETQYF
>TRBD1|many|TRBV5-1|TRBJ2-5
TGCGCCAGCAGCTTAGGGACAGCCACGGTGGTCCAGTACTTC
CASSLGTATVVQYF
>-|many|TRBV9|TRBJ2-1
TGTGCCAGCAGCTCCAGTAGCGGTTCCTACAATGAGCAGTTCTTC
CASSSSSGSYNEQFF
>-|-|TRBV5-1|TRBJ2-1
TGCGCCAGCAGCTTGGCGGTTAGCGAATACAATGAGCAGTTCTTC
CASSLAVSEYNEQFF
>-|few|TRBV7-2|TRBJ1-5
TGTGCCAGCAGCTTGATCCCCGAGTTCAATCAGCCCCAGCATTTT
CASSLIPEFNQPQHF
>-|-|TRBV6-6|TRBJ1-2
TGTGCCAGCACCGGACGGGCCGAAGGGGGCTACACCTTC
CASTGRAEGGYTF
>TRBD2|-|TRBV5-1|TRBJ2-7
TGCGCCAGCAGCTTGCAACTAGCGGAGTACGAGCAGTACTTC
CASSLQLAEYEQYF
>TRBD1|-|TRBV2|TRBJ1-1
TGTGCCAGCAGTGCGACAGGGATTCCTGAAGCTTTCTTT
CASSATGIPEAFF
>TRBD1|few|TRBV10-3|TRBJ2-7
TGTGCCATCAGCCCCGGGACAGGGACCTACGAGCAGTACTTC
CAISPGTGTYEQYF
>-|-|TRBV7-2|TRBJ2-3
TGTGCCAGCAGCTTAGTTGGGGCGGCGTCCACAGATACGCAGTATTTT
CASSLVGAASTDTQYF
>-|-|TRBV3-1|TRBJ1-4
TGTGCCAGCAGCCAAGATTGGGCACCAACTAATGAAAAACTGTTTTTT
CASSQDWAPTNEKLFF
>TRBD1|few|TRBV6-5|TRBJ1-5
TGTGCCAGCAGTTCCACGGGACAGGGGCGTCAGCCCCAGCATTTT
CASSSTGQGRQPQHF
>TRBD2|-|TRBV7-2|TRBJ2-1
TGTGCCAGCAGCTTTAGCGGGGGTACCTACAATGAGCAGTTCTTC
CASSFSGGTYNEQFF
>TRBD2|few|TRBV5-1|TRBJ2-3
TGCGCCAGCAGCTTGCCCGGGACTAGCGGGGGGAATGGGGCCGCAGATACGCAGTATTTT
CASSLPGTSGGNGAADTQYF
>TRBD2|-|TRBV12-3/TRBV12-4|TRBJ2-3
TGTGCCAGCAGTTTAGCGGGGAGCGGGGGAGCTGATACGCAGTATTTT
CASSLAGSGGADTQYF
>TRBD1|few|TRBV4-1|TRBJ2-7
TGCGCCAGCAGCCCTCCGGGACAGCCTTACGAGCAGTACTTC
CASSPPGQPYEQYF
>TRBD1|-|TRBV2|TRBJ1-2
TGTGCCAGCAGTTTACAGGGGTTAACTGGCTACACCTTC
CASSLQGLTGYTF
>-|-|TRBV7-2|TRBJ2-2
TGTGCCAGCAGGGAATATAGAGTACCCGGGGAGCTGTTTTTT
CASREYRVPGELFF
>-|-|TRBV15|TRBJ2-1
TGTGCCACCAGCAGGCAGACGGGATCCTACAATGAGCAGTTCTTC
CATSRQTGSYNEQFF
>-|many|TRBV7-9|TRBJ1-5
TGTGCCAGCTGGTCAGGGGATAGCAATCAGCCCCAGCATTTT
CASWSGDSNQPQHF
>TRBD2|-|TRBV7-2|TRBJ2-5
TGTGCCAGCAGCTCAAAGGCTAGCGGGGGGTTAGGGGAGACCCAGTACTTC
CASSSKASGGLGETQYF
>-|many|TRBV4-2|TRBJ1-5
TGTGCCAGCAGCGGAACGGGGGGCAATCAGCCCCAGCATTTT
CASSGTGGNQPQHF
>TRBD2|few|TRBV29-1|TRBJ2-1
TGCAGCGCCGGGGCGGGGGGTGAGCAGTTCTTC
CSAGAGGEQFF
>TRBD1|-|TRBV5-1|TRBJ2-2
TGCGCCAGCAGCACCTCCGGGACAGGGCGCACCGGGGAGCTGTTTTTT
CASSTSGTGRTGELFF
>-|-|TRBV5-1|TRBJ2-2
TGCGCCAGCAGCTTGGAAGGGGGTTGGGACACCGGGGAGCTGTTTTTT
CASSLEGGWDTGELFF
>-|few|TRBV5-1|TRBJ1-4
TGCGCCAGCAGCTTGGGGGCCTTTAATGAAAAACTGTTTTTT
CASSLGAFNEKLFF
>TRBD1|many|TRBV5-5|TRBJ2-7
TGTGCCAGCAGCCTCCAGGGGGCCGGGCAGTACTTC
CASSLQGAGQYF
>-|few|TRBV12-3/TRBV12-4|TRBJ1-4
TGTGCCAGCAGTTTTATAAGAGGGAGGGAAAAACTGTTTTTT
CASSFIRGREKLFF
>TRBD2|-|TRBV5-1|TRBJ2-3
TGCGCCAGCCGACTAGCGGGGGGAAGCGATACGCAGTATTTT
CASRLAGGSDTQYF
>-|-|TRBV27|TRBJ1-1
TGTGCCAGCAGTTTATTTTGGGGGGTCACTGAAGCTTTCTTT
CASSLFWGVTEAFF
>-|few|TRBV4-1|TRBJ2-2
TGCGCCAGCAGCCAGGGTATCACCGGGGAGCTGTTTTTT
CASSQGITGELFF
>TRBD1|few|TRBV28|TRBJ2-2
TGTGCCAGCATCCCAGGGGGCCTTAACACCGGGGAGCTGTTTTTT
CASIPGGLNTGELFF
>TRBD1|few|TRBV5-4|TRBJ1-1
TGTGCCAGCAGCCAATCGACAGGGGTCACTGAAGCTTTCTTT
CASSQSTGVTEAFF
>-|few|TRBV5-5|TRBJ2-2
TGTGCCAGCAGCTTGCACAGGGCGGACACCGGGGAGCTGTTTTTT
CASSLHRADTGELFF
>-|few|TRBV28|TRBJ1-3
TGTGCCAGCAGTTTAGGGGGCGCCTCGGGAAACACCATATATTTT
CASSLGGASGNTIYF
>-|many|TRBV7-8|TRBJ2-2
TGTGCCAGCAGCCTTGACGCAGGGACGAACACCGGGGAGCTGTTTTTT
CASSLDAGTNTGELFF
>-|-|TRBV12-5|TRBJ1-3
TGTGCTAGTGGGGGAAACTCTGGAAACACCATATATTTT
CASGGNSGNTIYF
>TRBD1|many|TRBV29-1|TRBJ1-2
TGCAGCTCCGGGACAGGGGGCTATGGCTACACCTTC
CSSGTGGYGYTF
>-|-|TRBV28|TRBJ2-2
TGTGCCAGCCGTCCTATGGGGGGCTCCGGGGAGCTGTTTTTT
CASRPMGGSGELFF
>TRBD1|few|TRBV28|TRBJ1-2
TGTGCCAGCAGCCCTCACTCGACAGGGGATGGCTACACCTTC
CASSPHSTGDGYTF
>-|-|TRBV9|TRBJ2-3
TGTGCCAGCAGCGTAAAAATACAGAGCACAGATACGCAGTATTTT
CASSVKIQSTDTQYF
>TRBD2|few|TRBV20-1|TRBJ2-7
TGCAGTGCTAGAGTCCCCGGACTAGACTCCGAGCAGTACTTC
CSARVPGLDSEQYF
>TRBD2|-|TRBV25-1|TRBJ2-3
TGTGCCAGCAGTGAAGCTAGCGGGGGCCGCACAGATACGCAGTATTTT
CASSEASGGRTDTQYF
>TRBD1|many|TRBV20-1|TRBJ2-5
TGCAGTGCCTCAAATTCGGGACAGCAAGAGACCCAGTACTTC
CSASNSGQQETQYF
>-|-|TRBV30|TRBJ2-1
TGTGCCTGGAGTCCCACTGGGCACTACAATGAGCAGTTCTTC
CAWSPTGHYNEQFF
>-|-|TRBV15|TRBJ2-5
TGTGCCACCAGCAGAGACCGGGGAGCCACAGAGACCCAGTACTTC
CATSRDRGATETQYF
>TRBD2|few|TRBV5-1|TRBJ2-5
TGCGCCAGCACCCCGGGACTAGCGAGAGAGACCCAGTACTTC
CASTPGLARETQYF